The T cell receptor beta chain described here comes from a study of blood T cell repertoires in COVID-19. The overall study: PBMCs, B-cell-depleted T cells, or T cells were the source of the cDNA or gDNA that made up the material.

Authors' data handling: Amplification with reference gene primers provided the estimates of nucleated cell counts. Some clones are missing from TCRdb's copy, which holds only in-frame ones; the method was immunoSEQ multiplex PCR. That table is the source of V, J and clone size, and D and trimming were worked out from the DNA. This sample has about 130,000 clones, with more than 90% found just once. V lost 3 bases, J lost 4 bases, and 8 bases stayed unmatched. The CDR3 is made up of 17 amino acids. The germline gives CDR1 MGHRA, CDR2 YSYEKL. The chain employs TRBV4-1 and TRBJ2-6; TRBD1 matches 8 bases. Sequenced sample: peripheral blood. The TCR was taken from a man aged 50-60 years with active COVID-19. The CDR3 protein is CASSQSQGARGANVLTF. The CDR3 DNA follows: TGCGCCAGCAGCCAGTCCCAGGGGGCGCGGGGGGCCAACGTCCTGACTTTC.